This TCR beta chain was profiled in a study of OX40 agonist ivuxolimab in advanced cancers. Only one count was recorded for this clone. Clones were read by immunoSEQ multiplex PCR, and TCRdb kept only the in-frame ones, dropping some. The data show 46,000 or so clones, around 89% seen once. Germline V gene lookup returns CDR1 LGHNA and CDR2 YSLEER. The germline V and J ends were trimmed by 0 bases and 0 bases, with 9 bases remaining between them. The CDR3 covers 15 residues. The source material was CD4+ or CD8+ T cells sorted from blood, sampled in a trial of the OX40 agonist ivuxolimab. The source of this sequence is an adult with an advanced solid tumor such as melanoma, head and neck, liver or kidney cancer. This rearrangement joins TRBV4-3 to TRBJ2-7; unclear D gene. CDR3 sequence reads: CASSQDNGPSYEQYF. The CDR3 nucleotides are TGCGCCAGCAGCCAAGACAATGGCCCCTCCTACGAGCAGTACTTC.